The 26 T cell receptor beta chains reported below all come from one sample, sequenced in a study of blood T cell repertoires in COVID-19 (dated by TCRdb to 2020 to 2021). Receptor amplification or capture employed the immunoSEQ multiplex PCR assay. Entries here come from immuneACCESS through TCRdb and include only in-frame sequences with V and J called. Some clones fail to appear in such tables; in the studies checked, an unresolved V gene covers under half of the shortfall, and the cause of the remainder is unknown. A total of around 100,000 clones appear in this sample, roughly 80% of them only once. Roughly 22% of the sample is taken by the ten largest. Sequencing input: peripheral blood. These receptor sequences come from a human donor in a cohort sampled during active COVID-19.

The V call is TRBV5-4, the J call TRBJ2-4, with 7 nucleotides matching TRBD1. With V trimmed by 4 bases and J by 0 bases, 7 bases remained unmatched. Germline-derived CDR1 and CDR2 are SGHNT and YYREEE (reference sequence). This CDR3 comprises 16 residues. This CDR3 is CASSPPGQLAKNIQYF. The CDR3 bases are TGTGCCAGCAGCCCGCCGGGACAGCTAGCCAAAAACATTCAGTACTTC.

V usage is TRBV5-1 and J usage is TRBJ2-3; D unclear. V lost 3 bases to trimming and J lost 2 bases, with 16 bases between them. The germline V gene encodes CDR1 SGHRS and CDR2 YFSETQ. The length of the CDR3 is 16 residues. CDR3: CASSSQRPGSTDTQYF. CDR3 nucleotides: TGCGCCAGCAGCTCCCAAAGACCCGGGTCCACAGATACGCAGTATTTT.

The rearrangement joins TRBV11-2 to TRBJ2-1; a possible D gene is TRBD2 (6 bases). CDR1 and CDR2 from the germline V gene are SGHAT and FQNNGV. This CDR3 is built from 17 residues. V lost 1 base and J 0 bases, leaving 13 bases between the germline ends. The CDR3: CASSLGGVRNSYNEQFF. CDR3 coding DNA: TGTGCCAGCAGCTTAGGGGGGGTTCGTAACTCCTACAATGAGCAGTTCTTC.

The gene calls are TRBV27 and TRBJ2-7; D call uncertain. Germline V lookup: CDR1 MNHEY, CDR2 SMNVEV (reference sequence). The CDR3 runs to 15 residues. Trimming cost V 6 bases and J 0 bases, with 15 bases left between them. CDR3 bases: TGTGCCAGCAGAATGGCCCCGAGGAGCTCCTACGAGCAGTACTTC. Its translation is CASRMAPRSSYEQYF.

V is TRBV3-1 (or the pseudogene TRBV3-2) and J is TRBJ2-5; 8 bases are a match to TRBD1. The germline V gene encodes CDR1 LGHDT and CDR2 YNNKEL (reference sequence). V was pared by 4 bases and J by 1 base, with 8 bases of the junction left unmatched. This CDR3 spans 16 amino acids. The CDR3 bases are TGTGCCAGCAGCCCTGGTGACAGGGGCTTCCAAGAGACCCAGTACTTC. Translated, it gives CASSPGDRGFQETQYF.

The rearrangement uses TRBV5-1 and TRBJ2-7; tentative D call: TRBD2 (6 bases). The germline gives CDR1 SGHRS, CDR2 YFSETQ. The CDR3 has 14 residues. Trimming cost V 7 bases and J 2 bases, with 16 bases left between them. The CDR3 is CASGVTAGPYEQYF. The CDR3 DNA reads TGCGCCAGCGGGGTCACAGCGGGTCCCTACGAGCAGTACTTC.

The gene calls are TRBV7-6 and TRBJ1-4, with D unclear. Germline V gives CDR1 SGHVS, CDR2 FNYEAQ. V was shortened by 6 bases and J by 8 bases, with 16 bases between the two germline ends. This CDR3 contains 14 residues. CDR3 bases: TGTGCCAGCAGTCTTATGTCGGGCGGGGAAAAACTGTTTTTT. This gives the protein CASSLMSGGEKLFF.

This CDR3 is CSVEIGGTSYNEQFF. CDR3 nucleotide sequence: TGCAGCGTTGAAATTGGGGGCACTTCCTACAATGAGCAGTTCTTC. V gene TRBV29-1 combines with J gene TRBJ2-1, with a weak D call TRBD1 (6 bases). V shed 2 bases and J shed 1 base, with 12 bases lying between them. Looked up from germline, CDR1 is SQVTM and CDR2 is ANQGSEA. This CDR3 has 15 residues.

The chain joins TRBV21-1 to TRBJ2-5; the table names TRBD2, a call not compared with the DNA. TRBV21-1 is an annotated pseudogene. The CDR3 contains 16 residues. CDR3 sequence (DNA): TGTGCCAGCAGCAAAGAGGTAGCGGGGGGGGAAGAGACCCAGTACTTC. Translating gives CASSKEVAGGEETQYF.

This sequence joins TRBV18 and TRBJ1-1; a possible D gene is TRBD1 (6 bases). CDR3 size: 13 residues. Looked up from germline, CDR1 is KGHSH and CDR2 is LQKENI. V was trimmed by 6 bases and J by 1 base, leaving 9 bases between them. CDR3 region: CASSRTANTEAFF. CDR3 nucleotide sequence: TGTGCCAGCTCGAGGACAGCGAACACTGAAGCTTTCTTT.

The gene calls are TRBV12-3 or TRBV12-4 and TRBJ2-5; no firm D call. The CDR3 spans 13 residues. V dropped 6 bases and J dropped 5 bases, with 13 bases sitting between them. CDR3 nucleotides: TGTGCCAGCAGGACGACTGGATCGGAGACCCAGTACTTC. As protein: CASRTTGSETQYF.

DNA of the CDR3: TGTGCCAGCAGGGAGACAGTCAGGGGTTCACCCCTCCACTTT. Translation: CASRETVRGSPLHF. This rearrangement joins TRBV6-4 to TRBJ1-6; a weak D match, TRBD1 (6 bases). The CDR3 runs 14 residues. CDR1 and CDR2 (germline): MRHNA, SNTAGT. Trimming cost V 6 bases and J 9 bases, with 15 bases left between them.

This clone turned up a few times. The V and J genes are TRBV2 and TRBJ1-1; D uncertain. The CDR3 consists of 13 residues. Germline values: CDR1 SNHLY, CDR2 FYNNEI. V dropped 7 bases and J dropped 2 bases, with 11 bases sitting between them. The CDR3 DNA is TGTGCCAGCACCGTCGGGAAAAACACTGAAGCTTTCTTT. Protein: CASTVGKNTEAFF. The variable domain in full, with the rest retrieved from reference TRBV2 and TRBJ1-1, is EPEVTQTPSHQVTQMGQEVILRCVPISNHLYFYWYRQILGQKVEFLVSFYNNEISEKSEIFDDQFSVERPDGSNFTLKIRSTKLEDSAMYFCASTVGKNTEAFFGQGTRLTVV.

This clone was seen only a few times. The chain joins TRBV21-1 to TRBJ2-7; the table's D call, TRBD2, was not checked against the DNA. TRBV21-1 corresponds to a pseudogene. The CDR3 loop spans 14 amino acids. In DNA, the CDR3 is TGTGCCAGCAGCCTCCGGGACTACTCCTACGAGCAGTACTTC. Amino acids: CASSLRDYSYEQYF.

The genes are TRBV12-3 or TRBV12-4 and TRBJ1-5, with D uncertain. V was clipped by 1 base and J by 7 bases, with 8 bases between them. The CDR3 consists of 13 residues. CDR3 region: CASSLGAGQPQHF. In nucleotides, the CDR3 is TGTGCCAGCAGTTTAGGGGCGGGACAGCCCCAGCATTTT.

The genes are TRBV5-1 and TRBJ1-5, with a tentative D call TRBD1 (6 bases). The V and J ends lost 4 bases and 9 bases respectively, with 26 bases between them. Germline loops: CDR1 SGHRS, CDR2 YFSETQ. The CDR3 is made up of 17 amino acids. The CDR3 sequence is CASSHNKQGLSYRPQHF. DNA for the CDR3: TGCGCCAGCAGCCACAACAAACAGGGCCTCTCGTATCGGCCCCAGCATTTT.

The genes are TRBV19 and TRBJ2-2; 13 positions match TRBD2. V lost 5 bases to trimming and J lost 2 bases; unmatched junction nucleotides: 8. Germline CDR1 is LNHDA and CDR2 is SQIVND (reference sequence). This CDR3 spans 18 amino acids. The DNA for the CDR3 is TGTGCCAGTAGTCTCAGGACTAGCGGGAGTGCTAACACCGGGGAGCTGTTTTTT. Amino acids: CASSLRTSGSANTGELFF.

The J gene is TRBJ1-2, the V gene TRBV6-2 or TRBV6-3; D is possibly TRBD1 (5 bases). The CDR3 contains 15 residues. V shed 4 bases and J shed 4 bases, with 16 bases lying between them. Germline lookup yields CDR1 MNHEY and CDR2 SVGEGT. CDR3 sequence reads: CASSFRTFQIYGYTF. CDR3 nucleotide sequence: TGTGCCAGCAGTTTTCGGACATTTCAGATCTATGGCTACACCTTC.

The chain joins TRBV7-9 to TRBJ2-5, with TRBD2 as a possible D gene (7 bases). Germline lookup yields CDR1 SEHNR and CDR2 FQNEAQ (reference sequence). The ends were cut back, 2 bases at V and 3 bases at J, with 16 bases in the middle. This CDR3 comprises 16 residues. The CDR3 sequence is CASSLSGTPLKETQYF. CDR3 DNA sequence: TGTGCCAGCAGCTTAAGCGGGACACCTCTTAAAGAGACCCAGTACTTC.

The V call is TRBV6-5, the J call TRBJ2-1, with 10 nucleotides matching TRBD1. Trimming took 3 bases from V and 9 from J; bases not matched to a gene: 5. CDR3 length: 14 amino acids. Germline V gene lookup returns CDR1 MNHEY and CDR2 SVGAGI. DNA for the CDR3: TGTGCCAGCAGTTATACCGGACAGGGGGTTGAGCAGTTCTTC. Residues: CASSYTGQGVEQFF.

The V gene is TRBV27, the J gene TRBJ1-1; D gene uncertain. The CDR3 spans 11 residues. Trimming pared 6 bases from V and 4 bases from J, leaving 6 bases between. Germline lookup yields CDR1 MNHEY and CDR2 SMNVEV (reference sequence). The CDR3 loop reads CASRAATEAFF. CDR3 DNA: TGTGCCAGCAGGGCCGCCACTGAAGCTTTCTTT.

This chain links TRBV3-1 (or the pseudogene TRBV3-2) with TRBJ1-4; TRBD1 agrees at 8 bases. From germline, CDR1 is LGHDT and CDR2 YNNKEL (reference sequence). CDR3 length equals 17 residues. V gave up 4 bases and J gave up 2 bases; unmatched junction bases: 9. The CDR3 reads CASSPSGRGRTNEKLFF. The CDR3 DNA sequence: TGTGCCAGCAGCCCCTCGGGCAGGGGGCGGACTAATGAAAAACTGTTTTTT.

The CDR3: CASSIHQGNTEAFF. The CDR3 coding sequence is TGTGCCAGTAGTATACACCAGGGGAACACTGAAGCTTTCTTT. The rearrangement links TRBV19 to TRBJ1-1; D may be TRBD1 (5 bases). This CDR3 has 14 amino acids. V was clipped by 2 bases and J by 1 base, with 8 bases between them. Germline-derived CDR1 and CDR2 are LNHDA and SQIVND (reference sequence).

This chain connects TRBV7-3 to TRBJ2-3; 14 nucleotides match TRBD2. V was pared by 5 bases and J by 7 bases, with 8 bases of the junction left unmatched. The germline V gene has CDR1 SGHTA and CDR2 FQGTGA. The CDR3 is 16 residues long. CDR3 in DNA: TGTGCCAGCAGCCTGAGGACTAGCGGGGGGATAAATACGCAGTATTTT. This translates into CASSLRTSGGINTQYF.

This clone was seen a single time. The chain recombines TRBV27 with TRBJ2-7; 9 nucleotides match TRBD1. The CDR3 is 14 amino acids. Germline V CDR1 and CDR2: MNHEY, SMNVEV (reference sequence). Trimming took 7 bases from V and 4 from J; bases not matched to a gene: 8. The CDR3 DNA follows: TGTGCCAGCATCCCGGGACAGGGAAAATACGAGCAGTACTTC. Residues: CASIPGQGKYEQYF.

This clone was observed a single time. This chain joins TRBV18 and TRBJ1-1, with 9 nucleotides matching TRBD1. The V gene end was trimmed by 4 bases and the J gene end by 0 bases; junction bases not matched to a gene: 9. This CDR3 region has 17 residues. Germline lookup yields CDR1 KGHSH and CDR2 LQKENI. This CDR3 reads CASSRDTGGLMNTEAFF. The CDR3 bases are TGTGCCAGCTCACGGGATACAGGGGGCTTGATGAACACTGAAGCTTTCTTT.